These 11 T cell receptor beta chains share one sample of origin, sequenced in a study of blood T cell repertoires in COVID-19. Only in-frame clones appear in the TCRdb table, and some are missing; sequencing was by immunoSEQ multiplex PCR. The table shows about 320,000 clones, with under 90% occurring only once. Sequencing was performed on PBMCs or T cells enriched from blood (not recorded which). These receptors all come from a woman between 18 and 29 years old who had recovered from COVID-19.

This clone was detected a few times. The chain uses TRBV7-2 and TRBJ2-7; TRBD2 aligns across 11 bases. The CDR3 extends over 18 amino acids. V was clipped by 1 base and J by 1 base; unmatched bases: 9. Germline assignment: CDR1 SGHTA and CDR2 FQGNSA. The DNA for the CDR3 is TGTGCCAGCAGCTTAGGTTGGCTAGCGGGAGGCGCTTCCTACGAGCAGTACTTC. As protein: CASSLGWLAGGASYEQYF.

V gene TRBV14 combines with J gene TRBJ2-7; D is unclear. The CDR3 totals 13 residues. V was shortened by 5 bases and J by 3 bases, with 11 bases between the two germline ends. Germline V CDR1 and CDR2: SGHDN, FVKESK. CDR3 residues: CASSKSYSYEQYF. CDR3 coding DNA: TGTGCCAGCAGCAAAAGTTACAGCTACGAGCAGTACTTC.

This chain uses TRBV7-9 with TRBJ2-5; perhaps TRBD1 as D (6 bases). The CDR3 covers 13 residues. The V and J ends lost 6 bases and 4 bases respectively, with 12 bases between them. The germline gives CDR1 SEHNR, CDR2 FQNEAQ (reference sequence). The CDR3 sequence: CASRAQGGETQYF. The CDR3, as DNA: TGTGCCAGCAGGGCCCAAGGGGGAGAGACCCAGTACTTC.

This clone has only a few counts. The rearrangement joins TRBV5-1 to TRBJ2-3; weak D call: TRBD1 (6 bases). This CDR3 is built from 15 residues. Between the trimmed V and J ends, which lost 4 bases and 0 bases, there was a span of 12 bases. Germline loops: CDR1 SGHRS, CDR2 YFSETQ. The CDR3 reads CASSIQGPSTDTQYF. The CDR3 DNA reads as TGCGCCAGCAGCATACAGGGACCAAGCACAGATACGCAGTATTTT.

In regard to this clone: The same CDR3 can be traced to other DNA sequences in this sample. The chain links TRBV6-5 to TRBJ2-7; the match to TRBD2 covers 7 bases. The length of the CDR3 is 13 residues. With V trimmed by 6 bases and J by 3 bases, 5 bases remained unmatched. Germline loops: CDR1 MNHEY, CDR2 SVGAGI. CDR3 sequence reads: CASRGTGGYEQYF. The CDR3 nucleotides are TGTGCCAGCAGGGGGACGGGGGGCTACGAGCAGTACTTC.

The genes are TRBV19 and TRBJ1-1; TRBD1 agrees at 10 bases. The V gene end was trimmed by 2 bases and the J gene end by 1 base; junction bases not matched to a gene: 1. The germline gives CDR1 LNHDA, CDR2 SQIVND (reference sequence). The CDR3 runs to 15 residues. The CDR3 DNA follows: TGTGCCAGTAGTATAAGGACAGGGGGGAACACTGAAGCTTTCTTT. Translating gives CASSIRTGGNTEAFF.

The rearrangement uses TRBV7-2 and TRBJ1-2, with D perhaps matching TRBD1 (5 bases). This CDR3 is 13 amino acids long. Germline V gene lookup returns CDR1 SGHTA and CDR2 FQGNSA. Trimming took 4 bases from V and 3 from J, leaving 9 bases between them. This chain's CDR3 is CASSSAGYYGYTF. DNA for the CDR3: TGTGCCAGCAGCTCGGCAGGGTACTATGGCTACACCTTC.

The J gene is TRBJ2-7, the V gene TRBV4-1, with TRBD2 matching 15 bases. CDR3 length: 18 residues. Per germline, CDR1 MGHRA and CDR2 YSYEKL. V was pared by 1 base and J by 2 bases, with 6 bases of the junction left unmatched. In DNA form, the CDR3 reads TGCGCCAGCAGCCAAGGGACTAGCGGGGGGGCACTACCCTACGAGCAGTACTTC. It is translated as CASSQGTSGGALPYEQYF.

The CDR3 spells CASSPGRDEKLFF. CDR3 DNA: TGTGCCAGCAGCCCAGGCAGGGATGAAAAACTGTTTTTT. The gene calls are TRBV7-8 and TRBJ1-4, with D possibly being TRBD1 (5 bases). Trimming cost V 5 bases and J 6 bases, with 10 bases left between them. CDR1 SGHVS and CDR2 FQNEAQ come from the germline V gene. The CDR3 extends over 13 amino acids.

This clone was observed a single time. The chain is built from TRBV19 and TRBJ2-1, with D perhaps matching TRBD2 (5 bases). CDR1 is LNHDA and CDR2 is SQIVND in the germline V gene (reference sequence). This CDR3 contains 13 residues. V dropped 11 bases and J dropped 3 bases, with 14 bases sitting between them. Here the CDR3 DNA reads TGTGCCTGCTCGGACGGGAACTACAATGAGCAGTTCTTC. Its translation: CACSDGNYNEQFF.

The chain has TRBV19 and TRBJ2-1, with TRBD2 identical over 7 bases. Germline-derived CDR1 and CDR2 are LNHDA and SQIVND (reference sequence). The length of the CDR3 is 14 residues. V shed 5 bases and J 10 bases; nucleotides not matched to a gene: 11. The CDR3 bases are TGTGCCAGTAGTCCACCGACCGGGCGGGGGGAGCAGTTCTTC. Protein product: CASSPPTGRGEQFF.